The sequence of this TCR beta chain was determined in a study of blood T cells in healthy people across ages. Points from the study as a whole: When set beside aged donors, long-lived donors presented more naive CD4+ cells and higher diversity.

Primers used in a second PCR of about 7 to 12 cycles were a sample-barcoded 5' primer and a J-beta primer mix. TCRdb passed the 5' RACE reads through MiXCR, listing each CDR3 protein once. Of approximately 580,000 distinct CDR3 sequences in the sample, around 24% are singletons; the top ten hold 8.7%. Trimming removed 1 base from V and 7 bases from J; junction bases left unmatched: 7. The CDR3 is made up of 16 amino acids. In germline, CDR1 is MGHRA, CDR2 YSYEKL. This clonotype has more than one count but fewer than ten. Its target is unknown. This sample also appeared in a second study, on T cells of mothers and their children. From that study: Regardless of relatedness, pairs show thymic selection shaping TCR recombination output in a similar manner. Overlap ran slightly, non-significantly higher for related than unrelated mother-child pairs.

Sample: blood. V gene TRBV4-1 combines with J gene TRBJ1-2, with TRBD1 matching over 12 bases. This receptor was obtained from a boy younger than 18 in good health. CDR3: CASSQGARDRGLGYTF. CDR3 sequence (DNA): TGCGCCAGCAGCCAAGGAGCCCGGGACAGGGGGCTTGGCTACACCTTC.